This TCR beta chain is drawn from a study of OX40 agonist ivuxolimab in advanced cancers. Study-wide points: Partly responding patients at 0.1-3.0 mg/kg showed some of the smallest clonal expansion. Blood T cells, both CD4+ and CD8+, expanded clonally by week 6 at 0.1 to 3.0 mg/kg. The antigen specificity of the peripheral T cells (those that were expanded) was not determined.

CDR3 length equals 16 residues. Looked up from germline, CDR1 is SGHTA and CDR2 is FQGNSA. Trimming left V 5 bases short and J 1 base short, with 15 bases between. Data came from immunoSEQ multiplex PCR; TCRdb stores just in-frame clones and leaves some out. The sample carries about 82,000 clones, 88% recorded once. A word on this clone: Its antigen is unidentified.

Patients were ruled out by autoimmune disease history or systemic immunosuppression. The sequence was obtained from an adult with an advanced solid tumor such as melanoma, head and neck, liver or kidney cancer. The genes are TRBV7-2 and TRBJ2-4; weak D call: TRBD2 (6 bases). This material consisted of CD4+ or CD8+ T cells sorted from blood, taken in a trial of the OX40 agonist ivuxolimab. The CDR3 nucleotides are TGTGCCAGCAGCCCCCGGACGGGGGTTGCCAAAAACATTCAGTACTTC. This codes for CASSPRTGVAKNIQYF.